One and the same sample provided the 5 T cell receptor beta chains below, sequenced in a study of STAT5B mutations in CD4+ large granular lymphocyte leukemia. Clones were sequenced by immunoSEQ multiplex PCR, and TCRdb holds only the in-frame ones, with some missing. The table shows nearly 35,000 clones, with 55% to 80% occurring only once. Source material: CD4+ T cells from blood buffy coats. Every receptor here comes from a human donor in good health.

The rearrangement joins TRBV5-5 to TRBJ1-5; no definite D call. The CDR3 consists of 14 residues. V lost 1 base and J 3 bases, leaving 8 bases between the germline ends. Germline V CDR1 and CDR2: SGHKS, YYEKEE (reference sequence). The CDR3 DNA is TGTGCCAGCAGCTTGTGGGAAATCAATCAGCCCCAGCATTTT. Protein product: CASSLWEINQPQHF.

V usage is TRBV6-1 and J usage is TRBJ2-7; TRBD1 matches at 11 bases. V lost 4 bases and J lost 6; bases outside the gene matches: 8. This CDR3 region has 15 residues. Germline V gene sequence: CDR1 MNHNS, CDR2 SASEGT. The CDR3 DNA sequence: TGTGCCAGCAGTGCCGGGACAGGGGGTCTCGGCGAGCAGTACTTC. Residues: CASSAGTGGLGEQYF.

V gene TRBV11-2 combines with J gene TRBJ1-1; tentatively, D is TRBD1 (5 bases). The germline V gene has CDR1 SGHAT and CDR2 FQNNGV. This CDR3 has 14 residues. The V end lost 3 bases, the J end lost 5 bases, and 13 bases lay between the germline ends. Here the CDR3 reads CASSLNTQGTEAFF. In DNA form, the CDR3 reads TGTGCCAGCAGCTTGAACACCCAGGGAACTGAAGCTTTCTTT.

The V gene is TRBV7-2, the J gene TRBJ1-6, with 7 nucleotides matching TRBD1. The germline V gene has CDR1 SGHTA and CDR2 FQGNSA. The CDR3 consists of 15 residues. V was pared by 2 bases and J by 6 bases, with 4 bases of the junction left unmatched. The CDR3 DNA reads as TGTGCCAGCAGCTTAAGAGACAGGGCTAATTCACCCCTCCACTTT. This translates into CASSLRDRANSPLHF.

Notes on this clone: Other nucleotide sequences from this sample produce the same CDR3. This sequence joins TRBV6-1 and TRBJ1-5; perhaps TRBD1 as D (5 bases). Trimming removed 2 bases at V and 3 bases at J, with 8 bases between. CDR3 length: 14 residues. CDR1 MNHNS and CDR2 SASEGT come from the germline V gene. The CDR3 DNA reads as TGTGCCAGCAGTGAAAGGGGTTACAATCAGCCCCAGCATTTT. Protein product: CASSERGYNQPQHF.